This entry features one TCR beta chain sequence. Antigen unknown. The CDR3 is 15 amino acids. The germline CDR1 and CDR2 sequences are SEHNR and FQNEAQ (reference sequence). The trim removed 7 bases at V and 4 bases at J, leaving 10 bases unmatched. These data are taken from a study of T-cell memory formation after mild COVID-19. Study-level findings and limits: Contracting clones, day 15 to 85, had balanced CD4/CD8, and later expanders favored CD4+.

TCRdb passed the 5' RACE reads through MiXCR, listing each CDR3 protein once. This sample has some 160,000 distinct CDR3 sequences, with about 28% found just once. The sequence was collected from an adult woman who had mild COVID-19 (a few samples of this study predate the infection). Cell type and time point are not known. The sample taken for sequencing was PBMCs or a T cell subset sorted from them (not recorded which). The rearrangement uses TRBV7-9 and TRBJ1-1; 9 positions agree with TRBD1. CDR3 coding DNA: TGTGCCAGCACTACGGACAGGGGCACGGGCACTGAAGCTTTCTTT. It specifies CASTTDRGTGTEAFF.